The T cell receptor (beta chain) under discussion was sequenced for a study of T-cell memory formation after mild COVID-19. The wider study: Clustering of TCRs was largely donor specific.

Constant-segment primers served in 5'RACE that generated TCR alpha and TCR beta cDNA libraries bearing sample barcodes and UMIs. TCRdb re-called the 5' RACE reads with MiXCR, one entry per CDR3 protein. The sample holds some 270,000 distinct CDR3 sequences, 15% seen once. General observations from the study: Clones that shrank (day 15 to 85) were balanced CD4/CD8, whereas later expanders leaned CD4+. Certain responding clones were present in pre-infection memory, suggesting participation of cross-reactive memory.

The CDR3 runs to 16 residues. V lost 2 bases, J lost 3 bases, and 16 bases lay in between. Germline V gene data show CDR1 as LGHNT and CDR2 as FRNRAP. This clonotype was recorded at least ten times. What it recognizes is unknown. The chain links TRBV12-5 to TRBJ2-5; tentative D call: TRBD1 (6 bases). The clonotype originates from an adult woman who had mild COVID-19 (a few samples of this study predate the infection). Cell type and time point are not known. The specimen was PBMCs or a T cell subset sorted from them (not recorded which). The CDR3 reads CASGLSHIRDKETQYF. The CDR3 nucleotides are TGTGCTAGTGGTTTGTCTCACATCCGGGACAAAGAGACCCAGTACTTC.